This TCR beta chain derives from a study of blood T cell repertoires in COVID-19 (dated by TCRdb to 2020 to 2021). Regarding the complete study: Samples covering the acute and convalescent phases of COVID-19 were provided by collaborators in the United States, Italy and Spain. A freely available public database, intended as a resource for researchers studying the immune response to SARS-CoV-2, is where the repertoires were released. Sample metadata almost always included a de-identified subject ID, COVID-19 status, age in years and sex. Where available, HLA class I and class II types were taken from metadata supplied by the sample provider and were not determined by assay-based typing. The samples were drawn from the first 160 participants of the ongoing ImmuneRACE study and from over a thousand subjects provided by 6 global collaborators. Deeply sampled blood TCRbeta repertoires from subjects exposed to, actively infected with, or recovered from COVID-19 were included in the dataset. The material from the prospective study consisted of cDNA or gDNA derived from T cells, B-cell-depleted T cells, or PBMCs. Study-level results and caveats: How much clinical and demographic metadata was included differed by source and by participant, and the metadata was provided uncurated.

As concerns this clone: The clone's antigen remains unknown. No clone much larger than this one lies a single base away; base qualities are absent.

V lost 4 bases and J lost 8 bases, and the count of bases not matched to a germline gene is 9. Reading from cysteine to phenylalanine, the CDR3 counts 14 amino acids. The CDR3 DNA has 42 bases and is translated from base 1. For CDR1 and CDR2, the germline V gene lists KGHDR and SFDVKD. TCRbeta CDR3 regions were amplified from genomic DNA using the immunoSEQ Assay, a bias-controlled multiplex PCR. As for the original processing: Nucleated cell counts per sample were estimated from amplification of reference gene primers within the assay. To quantify the absolute abundance of each unique TCRbeta CDR3 rearrangement, sequence reads were collapsed and filtered. Productive Simpson clonality was computed per sample as the square root of Simpson's diversity index over productive rearrangements. TCRdb re-hosts the immuneACCESS table, in-frame sequences only. Its copies lack some clones; in the studies checked, an unresolved V gene accounts for under half of them, and the cause for the rest is not known. V and J calls and clone size are copied from that table; D and trimming were computed from the DNA. This sample is represented by roughly 100,000 clones; about nine tenths of them were singletons. Under 20% of the sample lies in the top ten.

Each collaborating institution followed its own protocols to collect whole blood in K2EDTA tubes. Collaborator samples were shipped for TCRbeta analysis as frozen whole blood, isolated PBMCs, or DNA extracted from either sample type. The sequenced sample consisted of peripheral blood. The receptor chain draws on TRBV24-1 and TRBJ1-2; 7 nucleotides in the junction match TRBD1. This receptor was obtained from a woman older than 75 in a cohort sampled during active COVID-19. The CDR3 here reads CATSETGQTGGYTF. The nucleotide sequence is given as TGTGCCACCAGTGAGACGGGACAGACGGGCGGCTACACCTTC.